Below, 30 T cell receptor beta chains from the same sample are listed, as sequenced in a study of CD8 T cells in ankylosing spondylitis. TCRdb re-called the 5' RACE reads with MiXCR, one entry per CDR3 protein. In the table there are about 320,000 distinct CDR3 sequences, approximately 10% of which are singletons. The sample was blood, either unsorted or a sorted T cell fraction (not recorded which). All receptors come from a female donor with ankylosing spondylitis or in good health (not recorded which).

This clonotype was picked up a small number of times. The CDR3: CSARDLWGENNYEQYF. The CDR3 coding sequence is TGCAGTGCTAGAGATCTTTGGGGGGAAAACAACTACGAGCAGTACTTC. The rearrangement uses TRBV20-1 and TRBJ2-7; weak D call: TRBD2 (6 bases). Deletions cut 0 bases from V and 3 bases from J, with 18 bases between. Germline V lookup: CDR1 DFQATT, CDR2 SNEGSKA (reference sequence). The length of the CDR3 is 16 residues.

This clonotype appeared many times. The rearrangement links TRBV20-1 to TRBJ2-7, with a tentative D call TRBD2 (5 bases). The V end was cut by 7 bases, the J end by 6 bases, with 16 bases between. The germline CDR1 and CDR2 sequences are DFQATT and SNEGSKA (reference sequence). This CDR3 has 12 residues. The CDR3 sequence is CSVERRGREQYF. For the CDR3, the DNA is TGCAGTGTGGAGAGGAGAGGGCGCGAGCAGTACTTC.

In this sample, this clonotype turned up many times. V usage is TRBV28 and J usage is TRBJ2-3; possibly TRBD2 for D (5 bases). The germline CDR1 and CDR2 sequences are MDHEN and SYDVKM. CDR3 size: 18 residues. The V gene lost 8 bases and the J gene lost 0 bases, with 24 bases spanning the gap. In nucleotides, the CDR3 is TGTGCCAGCGATAGCGAGAAAGCATTCAAGACTAGCACAGATACGCAGTATTTT. Residues: CASDSEKAFKTSTDTQYF.

This clonotype was recorded many times. The chain is built from TRBV6-5 and TRBJ1-2; no firm D call. The CDR3 totals 13 residues. Trimming stripped 4 bases from V and 14 bases from J, with 20 bases between. The germline CDR1 and CDR2 sequences are MNHEY and SVGAGI. As DNA, the CDR3 is TGTGCCAGCAGTTCGGACGTCTCCAGGCTAAGTACCTTC. The encoded protein is CASSSDVSRLSTF.

This clonotype was recorded many times. CDR3: CASSRALRGQVTDTQYF. The CDR3 nucleotides are TGTGCCAGCAGCCGTGCCCTCCGGGGCCAGGTGACCGATACGCAGTATTTT. The genes are TRBV11-2 and TRBJ2-3; D may be TRBD1 or TRBD2 (5 bases each). The V gene's germline CDR1 is SGHAT and CDR2 FQNNGV. Trimming pared 5 bases from V and 6 bases from J, leaving 24 bases between. The CDR3 is 17 residues long.

This clonotype was detected many times. The chain employs TRBV10-3 and TRBJ2-2; 7 nucleotides line up with TRBD1. Germline values: CDR1 ENHRY, CDR2 SYGVKD. The CDR3 is made up of 15 amino acids. V shed 5 bases and J 3 bases; nucleotides not matched to a gene: 6. The CDR3 loop reads CAISPTGRDTGELFF. CDR3 DNA sequence: TGTGCCATCAGTCCGACAGGGCGGGACACCGGGGAGCTGTTTTTT.

Points on this clonotype: A much larger clone differs from this one at a single base, so this may be a read error. The chain joins TRBV4-3 to TRBJ2-7; possible D gene TRBD1, 6 bases. Germline CDR1 LGHNA, CDR2 YSLEER. This CDR3 is built from 15 residues. The chain's CDR3 is CASSQVKGVAIEQSF. The DNA for the CDR3 is TGCGCCAGCAGCCAAGTGAAGGGGGTAGCAATTGAGCAGTCCTTC.

In this sample, this clonotype turned up many times. CDR3 region: CASSLGDNYGYTF. For the CDR3, the DNA is TGCGCCAGCAGCTTAGGCGATAACTATGGCTACACCTTC. The chain joins TRBV5-1 to TRBJ1-2; no clear D gene. The CDR3 totals 13 residues. Per the germline V gene, CDR1 is SGHRS and CDR2 is YFSETQ. The V gene lost 2 bases and the J gene lost 1 base, with 6 bases spanning the gap.

The chain links TRBV6-2 or TRBV6-3 to TRBJ2-7; D tentatively fits TRBD1 or TRBD2 (6 bases each). The CDR3 extends over 19 amino acids. Germline V gene sequence: CDR1 MNHEY, CDR2 SVGEGT. Trimming took 3 bases from V and 0 from J, leaving 24 bases between them. CDR3 nucleotides: TGTGCCAGCAGTTATGAGGGGGGTCTTGGCGGCTTCCTCTCCTACGAGCAGTACTTC. As protein: CASSYEGGLGGFLSYEQYF.

The V gene is TRBV18, the J gene TRBJ1-5; 8 bases line up with TRBD1. This CDR3 is built from 16 residues. Germline V gene data show CDR1 as KGHSH and CDR2 as LQKENI. After removal of 5 bases from V and 5 bases from J, the junction contained 11 bases not matched to a gene. Here the CDR3 DNA reads TGTGCCAGCTCATCTCAAACGGGACAGGTTGATCAGCCCCAGCATTTT. Translation gives CASSSQTGQVDQPQHF.

Worth noting for this clonotype: A clone one base away is much larger, so this may be a read error. CDR3 in DNA: TGCAGTGCTACCCAGGACGTGAACACTGAAGCTTTCTTT. This gives the protein CSATQDVNTEAFF. The chain uses TRBV20-1 and TRBJ1-1, with D uncertain. In germline, CDR1 is DFQATT, CDR2 SNEGSKA (reference sequence). CDR3 length: 13 amino acids. Trimming left V 4 bases short and J 0 bases short, with 9 bases between.

There are many counts of this clonotype. The chain uses TRBV5-1 and TRBJ1-2; D perhaps matches TRBD1 (6 bases). This CDR3 comprises 15 residues. Germline V gene sequence: CDR1 SGHRS, CDR2 YFSETQ. Deletions cut 4 bases from V and 2 bases from J, with 15 bases between. As DNA, the CDR3 is TGCGCCAGCAGCGTAATACCGACAGGCAACTATGGCTACACCTTC. Amino acids: CASSVIPTGNYGYTF.

The chain employs TRBV6-1 and TRBJ1-5; D is undetermined. This CDR3 spans 15 amino acids. Germline lookup yields CDR1 MNHNS and CDR2 SASEGT. The V end was cut by 0 bases, the J end by 5 bases, with 11 bases between. The CDR3 DNA reads as TGTGCCAGCAGTGAAGCGGGAGGTACCTATCAGCCCCAGCATTTT. Protein: CASSEAGGTYQPQHF.

This clonotype was recorded many times. This sequence joins TRBV7-8 and TRBJ1-2; tentatively, D is TRBD1 (6 bases). Germline assignment: CDR1 SGHVS and CDR2 FQNEAQ. This CDR3 is built from 12 residues. Trimming shortened V by 5 bases and J by 5 bases, and 9 bases separated the two germline ends. Written as DNA, the CDR3 is TGTGCCAGCAGCGCCAGGGGTTATGGCTACACCTTC. This encodes CASSARGYGYTF.

This clonotype was recorded many times. The V call is TRBV29-1, the J call TRBJ1-2, with 8 bases aligning to TRBD1. The CDR3 is 13 amino acids. Germline V gene data show CDR1 as SQVTM and CDR2 as ANQGSEA. Trimming took 7 bases from V and 6 from J; bases not matched to a gene: 10. CDR3 protein: CSAGDRGGDGYTF. In DNA form, the CDR3 reads TGCAGCGCTGGTGACAGGGGTGGGGATGGCTACACCTTC.

The chain recombines TRBV7-2 with TRBJ1-6; tentatively, D is TRBD1 (5 bases). V lost 5 bases and J 7 bases, leaving 15 bases between the germline ends. The CDR3 loop spans 15 amino acids. CDR1 and CDR2 (germline): SGHTA, FQGNSA. The CDR3 loop reads CASSVPWDGNSPLHF. CDR3 bases: TGTGCCAGCAGCGTCCCCTGGGACGGAAATTCACCCCTCCACTTT. The full variable domain, its missing parts supplied by reference TRBV7-2 and TRBJ1-6, is GAGVSQSPSNKVTEKGKDVELRCDPISGHTALYWYRQSLGQGLEFLIYFQGNSAPDKSGLPSDRFSAERTGGSVSTLTIQRTQQEDSAVYLCASSVPWDGNSPLHFGNGTRLTVT.

A note on this clonotype: A junction boundary mismatches the germline segment, possibly from a read error. The CDR3 protein is CANSPSGRDLREQYF. CDR3 nucleotides: TGTGCCAACAGTCCCTCGGGAAGGGATCTGCGAGAGCAGTACTTC. The gene calls are TRBV28 and TRBJ2-7; D possibly corresponds to TRBD2 (5 bases). CDR3 size: 15 residues. Germline loops: CDR1 MDHEN, CDR2 SYDVKM.

This clonotype was seen ten or more times. The chain recombines TRBV5-1 with TRBJ2-7; 9 bases align to TRBD1. Germline values: CDR1 SGHRS, CDR2 YFSETQ. Trimming removed 4 bases from V and 3 bases from J; junction bases left unmatched: 5. This CDR3 has 14 residues. Here the CDR3 DNA reads TGCGCCAGCAGCGAGGACAGGGGATACTACGAGCAGTACTTC. This encodes CASSEDRGYYEQYF.

This clonotype has a handful of counts. This chain joins TRBV20-1 and TRBJ2-5, with D perhaps TRBD1 (5 bases). The CDR3 contains 15 residues. V lost 1 base and J 1 base, leaving 13 bases between the germline ends. CDR1 and CDR2 from the germline V gene are DFQATT and SNEGSKA (reference sequence). The CDR3 DNA is TGCAGTGCTAGAGGACAGCGAACCTCCCAAGAGACCCAGTACTTC. Translating gives CSARGQRTSQETQYF.

This clonotype showed up many times. J is TRBJ2-5 and V is TRBV20-1; D is uncertain. CDR1 is DFQATT and CDR2 is SNEGSKA in the germline V gene (reference sequence). CDR3 length equals 14 residues. Deletions cut 3 bases from V and 1 base from J, with 12 bases between. CDR3 sequence: CSASASDPQETQYF. In DNA form, the CDR3 reads TGCAGTGCTAGCGCCTCGGACCCCCAAGAGACCCAGTACTTC.

There are many counts of this clonotype. The rearrangement joins TRBV20-1 to TRBJ2-7; no definite D call. CDR1 and CDR2 from the germline V gene are DFQATT and SNEGSKA (reference sequence). This CDR3 contains 13 residues. V lost 4 bases, J lost 7 bases, and 17 bases lay in between. CDR3 DNA sequence: TGCAGTGCTATAGTTCATAGCCCATGGGAGCAGTACTTC. Its protein product is CSAIVHSPWEQYF.

Of note for this clonotype: The junction differs from germline at one of its ends, possibly a read error. The rearrangement links TRBV20-1 to TRBJ2-7, with 11 bases identical to TRBD1. The germline V gene encodes CDR1 DFQATT and CDR2 SNEGSKA (reference sequence). The CDR3 is made up of 16 amino acids. The CDR3 spells CCARDRDRGFSYEQYF. The CDR3 DNA sequence: TGCTGTGCTAGAGATCGGGACAGGGGGTTCTCCTACGAGCAGTACTTC.

This clonotype was seen at least ten times. The chain recombines TRBV20-1 with TRBJ2-2, with D perhaps assigned TRBD1 or TRBD2 (5 bases each). The CDR3 is made up of 12 amino acids. With 6 bases removed from V and 5 bases from J, the gap between germline ends came to 10 bases. The germline CDR1 and CDR2 sequences are DFQATT and SNEGSKA (reference sequence). The CDR3 region has the DNA TGCAGTGCCAAGGGACCTACCGGGGAGCTGTTTTTT. This codes for CSAKGPTGELFF.

In its sample, this clonotype was seen many times. The chain uses TRBV12-3 or TRBV12-4 and TRBJ2-4, with D possibly being TRBD2 (6 bases). V shed 6 bases and J shed 6 bases, with 9 bases lying between them. The CDR3 has 12 residues. The DNA for the CDR3 is TGTGCCAGCAGGCGGGACTTAAACATTCAGTACTTC. Protein: CASRRDLNIQYF.

In this sample, this clonotype turned up many times. This sequence joins TRBV7-2 and TRBJ2-3; perhaps TRBD2 as D (6 bases). Germline V gives CDR1 SGHTA, CDR2 FQGNSA. The CDR3 covers 16 residues. V lost 5 bases, J lost 1 base, and 16 bases lay in between. CDR3 amino acids: CASSQGGVGGTDTQYF. As DNA, the CDR3 is TGTGCCAGCAGCCAGGGCGGGGTAGGAGGCACAGATACGCAGTATTTT.

This clonotype was recorded many times. The CDR3 nucleotides read TGTGCCAGCAGCTTAGGGGCAGGGGATACCTACGAGCAGTACTTC. Its protein is CASSLGAGDTYEQYF. The genes are TRBV13 and TRBJ2-7; a possible D gene is TRBD1 (6 bases). Per the germline V gene, CDR1 is PRHDT and CDR2 is FYEKMQ (reference sequence). The CDR3 has 15 residues. V lost 0 bases to trimming and J lost 2 bases, with 11 bases between them.

The chain links TRBV7-9 to TRBJ2-7; D is possibly TRBD1 (6 bases). CDR3 length: 13 residues. V lost 8 bases, J lost 0 bases, and 11 bases lay in between. Germline CDR1 and CDR2: SEHNR and FQNEAQ (reference sequence). The CDR3 sequence: CASQGTHSYEQYF. The DNA for the CDR3 is TGTGCCAGCCAGGGGACCCACTCCTACGAGCAGTACTTC.

Comment on this clonotype: A much larger clone lies one base from this, so it may be a read error. The V gene is TRBV10-3, the J gene TRBJ2-3, with 7 nucleotides matching TRBD2. The CDR3 loop spans 18 amino acids. The ends lost 4 bases at V and 4 bases at J; junction bases unmatched: 17. Germline CDR1 is ENHRY and CDR2 is SYGVKD. The CDR3 DNA reads TGTGCCATCAGTGGGTCTAGAGGGAGGGCCACGGTGCCAGATACGCAGTATTTT. It yields the protein CAISGSRGRATVPDTQYF.

This clonotype turned up a few times. V usage is TRBV7-9 and J usage is TRBJ1-3; 8 nucleotides match TRBD1. The CDR3 has 18 amino acids. Germline V gene lookup returns CDR1 SEHNR and CDR2 FQNEAQ (reference sequence). V was clipped by 9 bases and J by 0 bases; unmatched bases: 16. The CDR3 here is CASRPYNRGTSSGNTIYF. CDR3 DNA sequence: TGTGCCAGTCGCCCTTATAACAGGGGGACCTCCTCTGGAAACACCATATATTTT.

The V call is TRBV20-1, the J call TRBJ1-5; D unclear. V lost 1 base and J 2 bases, leaving 6 bases between the germline ends. There are 13 residues in the CDR3. The germline V gene encodes CDR1 DFQATT and CDR2 SNEGSKA (reference sequence). CDR3: CSARVGGNQPQHF. The CDR3 coding sequence is TGCAGTGCTAGAGTCGGGGGCAATCAGCCCCAGCATTTT.